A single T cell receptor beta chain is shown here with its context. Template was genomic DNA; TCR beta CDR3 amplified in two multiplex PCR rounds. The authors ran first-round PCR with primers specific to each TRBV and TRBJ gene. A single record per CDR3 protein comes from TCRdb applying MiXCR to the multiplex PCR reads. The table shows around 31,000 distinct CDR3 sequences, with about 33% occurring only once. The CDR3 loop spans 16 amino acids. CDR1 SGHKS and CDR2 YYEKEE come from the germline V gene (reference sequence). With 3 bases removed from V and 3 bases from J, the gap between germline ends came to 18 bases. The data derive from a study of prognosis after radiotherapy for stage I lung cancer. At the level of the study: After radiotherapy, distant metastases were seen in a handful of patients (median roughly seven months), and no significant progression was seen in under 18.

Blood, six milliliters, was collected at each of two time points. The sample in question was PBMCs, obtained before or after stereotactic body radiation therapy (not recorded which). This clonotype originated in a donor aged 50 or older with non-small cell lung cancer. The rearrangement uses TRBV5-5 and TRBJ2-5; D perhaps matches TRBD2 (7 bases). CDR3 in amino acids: CASSSLRGAGKETQYF. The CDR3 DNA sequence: TGTGCCAGCAGCTCCCTTCGGGGGGCGGGGAAAGAGACCCAGTACTTC.